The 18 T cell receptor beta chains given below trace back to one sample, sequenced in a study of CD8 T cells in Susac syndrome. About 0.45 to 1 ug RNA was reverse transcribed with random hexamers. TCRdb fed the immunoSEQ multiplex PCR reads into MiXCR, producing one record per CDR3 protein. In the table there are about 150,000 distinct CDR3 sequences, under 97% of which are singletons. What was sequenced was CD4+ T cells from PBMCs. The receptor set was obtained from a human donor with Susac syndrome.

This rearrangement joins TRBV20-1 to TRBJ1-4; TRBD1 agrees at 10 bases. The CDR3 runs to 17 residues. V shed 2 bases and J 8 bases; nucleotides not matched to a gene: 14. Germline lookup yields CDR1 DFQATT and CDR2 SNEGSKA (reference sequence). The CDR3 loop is CSARRQPLTGGNEKLFF. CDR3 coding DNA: TGCAGTGCTAGACGACAGCCCTTGACAGGGGGCAACGAAAAACTGTTTTTT.

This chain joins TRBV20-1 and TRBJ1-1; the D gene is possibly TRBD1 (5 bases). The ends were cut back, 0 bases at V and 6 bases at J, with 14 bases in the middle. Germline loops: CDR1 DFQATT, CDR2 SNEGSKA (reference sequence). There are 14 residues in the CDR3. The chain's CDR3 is CSARDPARGPEAFF. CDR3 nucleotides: TGCAGTGCTAGAGACCCCGCGCGGGGCCCTGAAGCTTTCTTT.

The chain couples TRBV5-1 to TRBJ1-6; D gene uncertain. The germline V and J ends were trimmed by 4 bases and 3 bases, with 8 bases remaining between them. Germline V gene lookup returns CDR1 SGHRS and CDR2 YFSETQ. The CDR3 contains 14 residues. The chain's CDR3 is CASSPDYYNSPLHF. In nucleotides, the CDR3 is TGCGCCAGCAGCCCCGATTACTATAATTCACCCCTCCACTTT.

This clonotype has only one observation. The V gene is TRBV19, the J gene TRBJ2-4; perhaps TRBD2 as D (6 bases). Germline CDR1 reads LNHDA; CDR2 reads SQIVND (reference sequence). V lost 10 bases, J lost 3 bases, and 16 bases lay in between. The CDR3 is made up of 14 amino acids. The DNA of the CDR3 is TGTGCCACCAGTATTGGGCGGGGCAAAAACATTCAGTACTTC. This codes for CATSIGRGKNIQYF. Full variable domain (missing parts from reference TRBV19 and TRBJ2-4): DGGITQSPKYLFRKEGQNVTLSCEQNLNHDAMYWYRQDPGQGLRLIYYSQIVNDFQKGDIAEGYSVSREKKESFPLTVTSAQKNPTAFYLCATSIGRGKNIQYFGAGTRLSVL.

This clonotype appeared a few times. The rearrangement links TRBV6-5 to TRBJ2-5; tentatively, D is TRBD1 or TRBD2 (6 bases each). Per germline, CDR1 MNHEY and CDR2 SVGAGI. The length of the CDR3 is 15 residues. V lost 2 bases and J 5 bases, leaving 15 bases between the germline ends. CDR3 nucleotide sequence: TGTGCCAGCAGTTACACGGGGGCCTACGGTGAGACCCAGTACTTC. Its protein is CASSYTGAYGETQYF.

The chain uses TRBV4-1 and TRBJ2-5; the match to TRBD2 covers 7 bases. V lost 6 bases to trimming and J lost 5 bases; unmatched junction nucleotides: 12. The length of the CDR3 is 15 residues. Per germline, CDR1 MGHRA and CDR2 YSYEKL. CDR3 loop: CASRRTSAAGETQYF. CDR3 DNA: TGCGCCAGCAGACGGACTAGTGCGGCTGGGGAGACCCAGTACTTC.

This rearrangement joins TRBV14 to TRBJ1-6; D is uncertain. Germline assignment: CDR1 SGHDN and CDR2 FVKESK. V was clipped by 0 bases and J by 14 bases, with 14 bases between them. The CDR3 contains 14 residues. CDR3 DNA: TGTGCCAGCAGCCAAGATATCCTACCCAGTACCCTCCACTTT. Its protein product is CASSQDILPSTLHF.

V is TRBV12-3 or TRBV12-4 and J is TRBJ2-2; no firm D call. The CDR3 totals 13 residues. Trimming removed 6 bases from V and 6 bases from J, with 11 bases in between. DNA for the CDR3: TGTGCCAGCAGAGTAGTGGGCGCCGGGGAGCTGTTTTTT. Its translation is CASRVVGAGELFF.

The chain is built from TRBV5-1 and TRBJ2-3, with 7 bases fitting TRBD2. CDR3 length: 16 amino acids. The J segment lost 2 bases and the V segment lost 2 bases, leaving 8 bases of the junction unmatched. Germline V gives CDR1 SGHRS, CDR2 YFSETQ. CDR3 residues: CASSFGARLATDTQYF. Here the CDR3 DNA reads TGCGCCAGCAGCTTTGGGGCAAGACTAGCCACAGATACGCAGTATTTT.

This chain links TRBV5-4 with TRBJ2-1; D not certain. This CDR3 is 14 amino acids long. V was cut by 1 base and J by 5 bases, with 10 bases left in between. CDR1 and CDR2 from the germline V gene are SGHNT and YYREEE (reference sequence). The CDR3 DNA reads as TGTGCCAGCAGCTTGAATGCTCCGAACAATGAGCAGTTCTTC. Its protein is CASSLNAPNNEQFF.

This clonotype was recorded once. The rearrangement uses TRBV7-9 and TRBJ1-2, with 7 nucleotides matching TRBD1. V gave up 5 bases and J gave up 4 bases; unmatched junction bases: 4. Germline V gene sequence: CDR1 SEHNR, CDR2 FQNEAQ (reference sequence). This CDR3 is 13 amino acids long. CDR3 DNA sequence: TGTGCCAGCAGCCCTGGACAGGCCTATGGCTACACCTTC. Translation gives CASSPGQAYGYTF.

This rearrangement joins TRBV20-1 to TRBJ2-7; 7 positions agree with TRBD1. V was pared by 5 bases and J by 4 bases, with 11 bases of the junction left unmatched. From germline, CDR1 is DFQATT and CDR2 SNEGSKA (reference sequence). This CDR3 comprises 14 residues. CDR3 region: CSASKTGFSYEQYF. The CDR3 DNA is TGCAGTGCTTCGAAGACAGGGTTTAGTTACGAGCAGTACTTC.

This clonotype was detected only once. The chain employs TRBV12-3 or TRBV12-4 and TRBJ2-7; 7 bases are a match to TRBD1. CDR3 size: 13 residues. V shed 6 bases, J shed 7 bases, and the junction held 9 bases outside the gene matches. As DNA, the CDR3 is TGTGCCAGCAGCCTTAACAGGGGTTTGGAGCAGTACTTC. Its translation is CASSLNRGLEQYF.

CDR3 residues: CASAEKMNTEAFF. The CDR3 region has the DNA TGTGCCAGCGCGGAGAAAATGAACACTGAAGCTTTCTTT. The V and J genes are TRBV9 and TRBJ1-1; no clear D gene. Looked up from germline, CDR1 is SGDLS and CDR2 is YYNGEE. V dropped 7 bases and J dropped 0 bases, with 10 bases sitting between them. The CDR3 is 13 amino acids.

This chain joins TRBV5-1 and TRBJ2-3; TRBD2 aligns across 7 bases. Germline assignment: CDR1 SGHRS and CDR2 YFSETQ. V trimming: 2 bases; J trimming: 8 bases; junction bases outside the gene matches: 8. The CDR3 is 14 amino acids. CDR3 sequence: CASSFNGGSSTQYF. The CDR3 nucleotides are TGCGCCAGCAGCTTTAATGGCGGGAGTTCTACGCAGTATTTT.

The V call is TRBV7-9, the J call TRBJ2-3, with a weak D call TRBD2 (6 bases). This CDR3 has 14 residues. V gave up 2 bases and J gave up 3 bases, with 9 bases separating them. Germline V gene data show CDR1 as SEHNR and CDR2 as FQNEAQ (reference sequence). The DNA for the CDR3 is TGTGCCAGCAGCTTAATCGGGGGAACAGATACGCAGTATTTT. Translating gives CASSLIGGTDTQYF.

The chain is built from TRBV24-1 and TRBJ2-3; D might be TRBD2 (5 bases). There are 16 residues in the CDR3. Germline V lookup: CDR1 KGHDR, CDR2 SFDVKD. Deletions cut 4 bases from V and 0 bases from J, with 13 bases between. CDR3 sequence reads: CATSDSATGSTDTQYF. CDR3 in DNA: TGTGCCACCAGTGACTCAGCTACGGGGAGCACAGATACGCAGTATTTT.

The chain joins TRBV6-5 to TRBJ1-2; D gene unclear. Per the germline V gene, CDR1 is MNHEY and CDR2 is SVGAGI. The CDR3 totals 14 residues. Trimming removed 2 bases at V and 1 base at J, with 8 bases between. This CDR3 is CASSYTQDNYGYTF. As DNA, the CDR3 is TGTGCCAGCAGTTACACGCAGGATAACTATGGCTACACCTTC.